The 24 T cell receptor beta chains presented below share a single source sample, sequenced in a study of T cell responses to AZD1222 COVID-19 vaccine. The data were produced by immunoSEQ multiplex PCR, yet TCRdb's version contains in-frame clones alone and is incomplete. The sample holds some 150,000 clones, about 88% seen once. This specimen was peripheral blood, taken after recovery from COVID-19. The receptors were gathered from an adult who had recovered from COVID-19.

The CDR3 sequence is CASSPSLLNYGYTF. The CDR3 DNA reads TGTGCCAGCAGCCCTTCCCTTCTCAACTATGGCTACACCTTC. This chain connects TRBV9 to TRBJ1-2; no clear D. The CDR3 is 14 residues long. Germline V gives CDR1 SGDLS, CDR2 YYNGEE. V shed 4 bases and J shed 2 bases, with 12 bases lying between them.

The gene calls are TRBV3-1 (or the pseudogene TRBV3-2) and TRBJ2-5; no firm D call. Trimming shortened V by 5 bases and J by 3 bases, and 13 bases separated the two germline ends. Germline V gene lookup returns CDR1 LGHDT and CDR2 YNNKEL (reference sequence). The length of the CDR3 is 14 residues. The chain's CDR3 is CASSSEIRKETQYF. CDR3 coding DNA: TGTGCCAGCAGCAGTGAGATCCGGAAAGAGACCCAGTACTTC.

The V call is TRBV5-5, the J call TRBJ1-2, with TRBD1 identical over 9 bases. The germline CDR1 and CDR2 sequences are SGHKS and YYEKEE (reference sequence). The V and J ends lost 2 bases and 6 bases, in that order; junction bases with no gene match: 2. This CDR3 has 13 amino acids. The CDR3 here is CASSLTGGHGYTF. The CDR3, as DNA: TGTGCCAGCAGCTTAACAGGGGGCCATGGCTACACCTTC.

As regards this clone: One end of the junction is discordant with germline, which a read error may explain. The chain recombines TRBV6-1 with TRBJ2-1; the match to TRBD2 covers 8 bases. CDR3 size: 16 residues. Looked up from germline, CDR1 is MNHNS and CDR2 is SASEGT. The CDR3 loop is CASIEDRVAGYNEQFF. CDR3 in DNA: TGTGCCAGCATTGAAGACCGGGTAGCGGGGTACAATGAGCAGTTCTTC.

The V and J genes are TRBV4-2 and TRBJ2-1, with 8 bases identical to TRBD1. CDR1 and CDR2 (germline): LGHNA, YNFKEQ. V shed 3 bases, J shed 9 bases, and the junction held 10 bases outside the gene matches. This CDR3 is 15 amino acids long. CDR3 sequence reads: CASSQNVQGAGEQFF. Here the CDR3 DNA reads TGTGCCAGCAGCCAGAACGTCCAGGGGGCTGGTGAGCAGTTCTTC.

The chain couples TRBV6-2 or TRBV6-3 to TRBJ2-3; D not resolved. The germline V gene has CDR1 MNHEY and CDR2 SVGEGT. V dropped 0 bases and J dropped 0 bases, with 13 bases sitting between them. The CDR3 sequence is 17 residues long. The CDR3 reads CASSYSFLARSTDTQYF. The CDR3 coding sequence is TGTGCCAGCAGTTACTCGTTTCTTGCCAGAAGCACAGATACGCAGTATTTT.

The genes are TRBV27 and TRBJ1-1; D gene unclear. CDR3 length equals 15 residues. Looked up from germline, CDR1 is MNHEY and CDR2 is SMNVEV (reference sequence). Between the trimmed V and J ends, which lost 5 bases and 0 bases, there was a span of 13 bases. The CDR3 loop is CASSPSHGMNTEAFF. DNA for the CDR3: TGTGCCAGCAGTCCCTCACATGGGATGAACACTGAAGCTTTCTTT.

The chain links TRBV5-6 to TRBJ1-1; TRBD1 aligns across 7 bases. V gave up 4 bases and J gave up 4 bases; unmatched junction bases: 1. The CDR3 is 12 amino acids. Germline-derived CDR1 and CDR2 are SGHDT and YYEEEE. CDR3 bases: TGTGCCAGCAGCCGACAGGGCACTGAAGCTTTCTTT. Encoded protein: CASSRQGTEAFF. Full variable domain (missing parts from reference TRBV5-6 and TRBJ1-1): DAGVTQSPTHLIKTRGQQVTLRCSPKSGHDTVSWYQQALGQGPQFIFQYYEEEERQRGNFPDRFSGHQFPNYSSELNVNALLLGDSALYLCASSRQGTEAFFGQGTRLTVV.

This sequence joins TRBV19 and TRBJ1-2, with 11 bases that match TRBD1. J was trimmed by 9 bases and V by 10 bases; bases with no gene match: 19. This CDR3 has 16 amino acids. Germline values: CDR1 LNHDA, CDR2 SQIVND (reference sequence). This CDR3 reads CATLTQRDRGIESYTF. In nucleotides, the CDR3 is TGTGCCACCCTGACCCAACGGGACAGGGGGATAGAAAGCTACACCTTC. Using reference TRBV19 and TRBJ1-2 for the parts outside the CDR3, the full variable domain is DGGITQSPKYLFRKEGQNVTLSCEQNLNHDAMYWYRQDPGQGLRLIYYSQIVNDFQKGDIAEGYSVSREKKESFPLTVTSAQKNPTAFYLCATLTQRDRGIESYTFGSGTRLTVV.

Written as DNA, the CDR3 is TGTGCCAGCAGTGAAGACAGGGGGTCAGGGACCCAGTACTTC. Encoded protein: CASSEDRGSGTQYF. The chain couples TRBV2 to TRBJ2-5; 8 bases fit TRBD1. The germline V gene encodes CDR1 SNHLY and CDR2 FYNNEI. V trimming: 1 base; J trimming: 7 bases; junction bases outside the gene matches: 5. The CDR3 covers 14 residues.

The J gene is TRBJ2-1, the V gene TRBV6-5, with D perhaps TRBD2 (6 bases). Germline V lookup: CDR1 MNHEY, CDR2 SVGAGI. The CDR3 consists of 13 residues. Trimming removed 7 bases from V and 4 bases from J, with 11 bases in between. This CDR3 is CASTRDLYNEQFF. In DNA, the CDR3 is TGTGCCAGCACTAGGGACTTATACAATGAGCAGTTCTTC.

The J gene is TRBJ2-7, the V gene TRBV18, with TRBD2 matching 9 bases. The CDR3 runs to 16 residues. Germline trimming cut 3 bases from V and 2 bases from J; bases unmatched to any gene: 8. Germline CDR1 KGHSH, CDR2 LQKENI. The CDR3 sequence is CASSPRGAGGTYEQYF. The CDR3 nucleotides read TGTGCCAGCTCACCCCGGGGAGCGGGGGGCACCTACGAGCAGTACTTC.

The sample holds one count of this clone. The chain links TRBV6-1 to TRBJ2-5; the D gene could be TRBD1 or TRBD2 (5 bases each). CDR1 and CDR2 from the germline V gene are MNHNS and SASEGT. The germline V and J ends were trimmed by 1 base and 5 bases, with 11 bases remaining between them. This CDR3 contains 14 residues. This chain's CDR3 is CASSEVGASETQYF. Written as DNA, the CDR3 is TGTGCCAGCAGTGAAGTCGGGGCTTCGGAGACCCAGTACTTC.

The rearrangement joins TRBV2 to TRBJ1-1; possibly TRBD1 for D (5 bases). The germline V and J ends were trimmed by 3 bases and 0 bases, with 14 bases remaining between them. The CDR3 loop spans 16 amino acids. Germline CDR1 SNHLY, CDR2 FYNNEI. The CDR3 DNA reads as TGTGCCAGCAGTGACCGGCAGGGCACTGTGAACACTGAAGCTTTCTTT. Amino acids: CASSDRQGTVNTEAFF.

J is TRBJ1-6 and V is TRBV3-1 (or the pseudogene TRBV3-2), with 7 positions matching TRBD1. The CDR3 loop spans 15 amino acids. Trimming removed 1 base from V and 9 bases from J; junction bases left unmatched: 6. The germline gives CDR1 LGHDT, CDR2 YNNKEL (reference sequence). CDR3 region: CASSQVTGVPSPLHF. The CDR3 bases are TGTGCCAGCAGCCAAGTTACAGGGGTGCCTTCACCCCTCCACTTT.

V gene TRBV5-1 combines with J gene TRBJ2-1; 11 nucleotides match TRBD2. The CDR3 totals 15 residues. J was trimmed by 5 bases and V by 4 bases; bases with no gene match: 5. Germline V gives CDR1 SGHRS, CDR2 YFSETQ. The CDR3 coding sequence is TGCGCCAGCAGCCAGAGACTAGCGGGGAACAATGAGCAGTTCTTC. Translating gives CASSQRLAGNNEQFF.

The chain has TRBV5-1 and TRBJ1-2, with 10 positions matching TRBD1. The CDR3 has 14 residues. Looked up from germline, CDR1 is SGHRS and CDR2 is YFSETQ. V shed 3 bases, J shed 6 bases, and the junction held 5 bases outside the gene matches. CDR3 in amino acids: CASSSPGTGDGYTF. CDR3 DNA: TGCGCCAGCAGCTCACCCGGGACAGGGGATGGCTACACCTTC.

The chain links TRBV7-2 to TRBJ2-7; 8 bases match TRBD1. Germline values: CDR1 SGHTA, CDR2 FQGNSA. Germline trimming cut 6 bases from V and 4 bases from J; bases unmatched to any gene: 11. The CDR3 length is 15 residues. CDR3 DNA sequence: TGTGCCAGCAGAAATCAGGGGGCCGGTTTATACGAGCAGTACTTC. Protein sequence: CASRNQGAGLYEQYF.

This clone was seen a few times. The rearrangement joins TRBV28 to TRBJ1-2; TRBD1 is a possible D gene (6 bases). Germline V lookup: CDR1 MDHEN, CDR2 SYDVKM. This CDR3 has 15 residues. V gave up 4 bases and J gave up 4 bases, with 16 bases separating them. CDR3 amino acids: CASSSRLSDSYGYTF. The DNA of the CDR3 is TGTGCCAGCAGTTCTCGACTTTCGGACAGCTATGGCTACACCTTC.

This clone was seen once. V usage is TRBV7-9 and J usage is TRBJ1-3; D is perhaps TRBD1 (6 bases). Trimming removed 1 base from V and 8 bases from J, with 15 bases in between. This CDR3 region has 15 residues. CDR1 and CDR2 (germline): SEHNR, FQNEAQ (reference sequence). CDR3 coding DNA: TGTGCCAGCAGCTTAGGACAGGCGGCTCCGGACACCATATATTTT. Translation gives CASSLGQAAPDTIYF.

This chain connects TRBV12-3 or TRBV12-4 to TRBJ1-2; D unclear. The CDR3 runs 12 residues. V lost 6 bases and J lost 13, with 18 bases in between. The CDR3 spells CASSLLTRFITF. The CDR3 nucleotides are TGTGCCAGCAGCCTTTTGACACGCTTTATCACCTTC.

V usage is TRBV18 and J usage is TRBJ2-2, with D maybe TRBD2 (5 bases). This CDR3 is built from 16 residues. From germline, CDR1 is KGHSH and CDR2 LQKENI. Trimming cost V 3 bases and J 3 bases, with 14 bases left between them. The CDR3 coding sequence is TGTGCCAGCTCACCGAGGACTGGGCCGGACACCGGGGAGCTGTTTTTT. Protein sequence: CASSPRTGPDTGELFF.

V usage is TRBV28 and J usage is TRBJ1-2, with D uncertain. V shed 6 bases and J shed 7 bases, with 12 bases lying between them. The CDR3 extends over 12 amino acids. Germline V gene data show CDR1 as MDHEN and CDR2 as SYDVKM. The CDR3 DNA reads as TGTGCCAGCAGCCTCCAGCGGGGTGGCTACACCTTC. The encoded protein is CASSLQRGGYTF.

V and J are TRBV6-1 and TRBJ2-2; 9 nucleotides line up with TRBD1. Germline V gives CDR1 MNHNS, CDR2 SASEGT. CDR3 size: 16 residues. Losses at the gene ends were 2 bases for V and 2 bases for J; bases not matched to a gene: 3. CDR3 region: CASSEPQGANTGELFF. The CDR3 coding sequence is TGTGCCAGCAGTGAACCACAGGGGGCCAACACCGGGGAGCTGTTTTTT.